This T cell receptor beta chain is from a study of response to subunit inactivated influenza vaccine. The CDR3 runs to 13 residues. Germline V gene data show CDR1 as WSHSY and CDR2 as SAAADI. Trimming at V came to 10 bases and at J to 8 bases, leaving 10 bases not matched to a gene. From the RT-PCR reads, TCRdb called clonotypes with MiXCR, one entry per CDR3 protein. Of hundreds of thousands of distinct CDR3 sequences listed, 10% to 15% are singletons. Study results and caveats: After each seasonal influenza vaccination, few new T cells are recruited, the authors suggested.

With regard to this clonotype: Its target is not known.

The source is a man in his fifties who received an inactivated influenza vaccine. The sequencing here drew on PBMCs from blood, taken on the day of vaccination. This chain joins TRBV10-2 and TRBJ2-2; 7 bases fit TRBD2. The CDR3 region has the DNA TGCGCCACCTCTCTAGCGGAAGAGGGGGAGCTGTTTTTT. It is translated as CATSLAEEGELFF.